These T cell receptor beta chains were read from a single sample in a study of cytomegalovirus exposure and HLA in healthy donors. The protocol was immunoSEQ multiplex PCR, while the TCRdb copy is restricted to in-frame clones and leaves out a portion. Of about 62,000 clones in the sample, approximately 89% were seen once. Sequencing was performed on PBMCs. The receptor source for this set is a man between 18 and 29 years old in good health and CMV-seronegative. CDR3s leave out the opening cysteine and the closing phenylalanine or tryptophan. Fields, in order: D gene, V gene, CDR3 protein. D genes are given only for firm matches.

- TRBV6-1 ASNNDRGNTIY
TRBD2 TRBV9 ASSSPSGESTDTQY
- TRBV28 ATYPMSTEAF
TRBD1 TRBV4-1 ASSHSSGTGAYGYT
- TRBV30 AWSVGQPRSGYT
TRBD1 TRBV7-2 ASSSVYRGSTDTQY
TRBD1 TRBV6-5 ASSSTGQGSYEQY
- TRBV2 ASSAVGREDYGYT
- TRBV30 AWSRRGNAFFNQPQH
- TRBV28 ASSLSPPGSGGSPLH
- TRBV29-1 SVERPPGNEQF